This TCR beta chain was recovered during a study of blood T cell repertoires in COVID-19. Assay used: immunoSEQ multiplex PCR; TCRdb lists only in-frame clones, some missing. This sample carries around 270,000 clones, around 89% of them seen once, and the ten largest clones take 4.6%. CDR3 size: 17 residues. Germline V gives CDR1 LNHDA, CDR2 SQIVND (reference sequence). The J segment lost 4 bases and the V segment lost 1 base, leaving 11 bases of the junction unmatched. This TCR was sampled from a man aged 35-49 years with acute or convalescent COVID-19. The sequenced sample was peripheral blood. J is TRBJ1-1 and V is TRBV19, with TRBD1 identical over 8 bases. DNA of the CDR3: TGTGCCAGTAGTATAGGTCGGGCAGGGGGCTCCTTCACTGAAGCTTTCTTT. As protein: CASSIGRAGGSFTEAFF.